The entry that follows covers one TCR beta chain sequence. Its antigen is currently not known. No much larger clone is present one base from it, and per-base qualities are unavailable. Preparation of the library involved RT-PCR. Sequenced using an Illumina HiSeq 2500. TCRdb reprocessed the public reads (quality trimming at Q25 with fastp, clone calling with MiXCR) and kept in-frame beta chains. Identical CDR3 protein sequences are pooled into one entry, listed with their most common genes and DNA. The sample table shows hundreds of thousands of distinct CDR3 sequences, and 15% to 19% are seen once. The ten largest clones take up 11% of the sample. Clipping removes 4 bases from V and 0 bases from J, with 7 as the unmatched junction base count. The germline V gene (reference sequence) supplies CDR1 DFQATT and CDR2 SNEGSKA. The CDR3 contains 15 residues, cysteine and phenylalanine counted. Just CDR3 DNA is preserved here, 45 bases in frame from base 1.

This entry comes from a study of response to subunit inactivated influenza vaccine (dated by TCRdb to the late 2010s). Study-level background: Deep quantitative profiling of the T cell receptor repertoire was used in the study to follow responses to a trivalent subunit inactivated influenza vaccine. Broader findings and caveats from the paper: According to the authors, only a limited number of new T cells may be recruited by each seasonal influenza vaccination.

The rearranged chain carries TRBV20-1 and TRBJ2-3, with TRBD1 identical over 7 junction bases. The input for sequencing was PBMCs from blood, taken 11 to 12 days after vaccination. This sequence was found in a man aged 50-59 years who received an inactivated influenza vaccine. Donor details come from another sample of the same person, matched by shared clones. The bases read TGCAGTGCTACCGACAGGGCAATGAGCACAGATACGCAGTATTTT. Translated, it gives CSATDRAMSTDTQYF.